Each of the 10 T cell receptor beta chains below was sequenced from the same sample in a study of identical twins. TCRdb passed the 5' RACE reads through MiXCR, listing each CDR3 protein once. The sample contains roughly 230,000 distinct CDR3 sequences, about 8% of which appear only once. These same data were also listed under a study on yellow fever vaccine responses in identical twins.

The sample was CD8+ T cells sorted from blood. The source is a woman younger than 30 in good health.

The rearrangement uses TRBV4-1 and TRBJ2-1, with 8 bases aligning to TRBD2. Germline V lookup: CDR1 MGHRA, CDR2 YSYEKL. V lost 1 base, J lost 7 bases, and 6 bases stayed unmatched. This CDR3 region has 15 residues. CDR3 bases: TGCGCCAGCAGCCAAGTGGGACTAGACCCAAATGAGCAGTTCTTC. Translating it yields CASSQVGLDPNEQFF.

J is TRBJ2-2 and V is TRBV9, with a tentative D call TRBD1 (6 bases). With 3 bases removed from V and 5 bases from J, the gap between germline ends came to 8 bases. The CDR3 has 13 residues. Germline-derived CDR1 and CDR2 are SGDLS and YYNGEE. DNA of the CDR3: TGTGCCAGCAGCGGCACAGGGACCGGGGAGCTGTTTTTT. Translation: CASSGTGTGELFF.

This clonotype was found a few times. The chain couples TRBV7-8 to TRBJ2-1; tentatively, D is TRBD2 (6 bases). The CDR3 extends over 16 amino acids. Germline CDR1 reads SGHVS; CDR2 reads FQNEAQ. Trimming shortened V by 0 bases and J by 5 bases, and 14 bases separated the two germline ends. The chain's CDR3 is CASSLAQMGGNNEQFF. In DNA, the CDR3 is TGTGCCAGCAGCTTAGCCCAAATGGGCGGGAACAATGAGCAGTTCTTC.

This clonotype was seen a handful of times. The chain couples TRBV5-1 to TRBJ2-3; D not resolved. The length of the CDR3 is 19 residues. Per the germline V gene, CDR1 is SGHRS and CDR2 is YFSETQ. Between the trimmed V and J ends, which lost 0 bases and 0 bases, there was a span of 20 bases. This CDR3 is CASSLEAESGVRSTDTQYF. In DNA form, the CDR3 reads TGCGCCAGCAGCTTGGAGGCCGAGAGTGGGGTCCGGAGCACAGATACGCAGTATTTT. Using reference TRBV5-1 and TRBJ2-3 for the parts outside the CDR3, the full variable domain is KAGVTQTPRYLIKTRGQQVTLSCSPISGHRSVSWYQQTPGQGLQFLFEYFSETQRNKGNFPGRFSGRQFSNSRSEMNVSTLELGDSALYLCASSLEAESGVRSTDTQYFGPGTRLTVL.

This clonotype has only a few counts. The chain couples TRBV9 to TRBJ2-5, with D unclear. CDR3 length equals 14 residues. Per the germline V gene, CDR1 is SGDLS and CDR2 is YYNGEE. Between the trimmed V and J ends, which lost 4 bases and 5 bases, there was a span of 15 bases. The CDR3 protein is CASSPRRSLETQYF. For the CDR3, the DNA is TGTGCCAGCAGCCCACGTCGGAGCTTGGAGACCCAGTACTTC.

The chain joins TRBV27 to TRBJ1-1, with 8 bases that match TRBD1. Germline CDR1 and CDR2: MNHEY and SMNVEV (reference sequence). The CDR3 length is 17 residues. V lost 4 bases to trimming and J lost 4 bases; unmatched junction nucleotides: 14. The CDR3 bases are TGTGCCAGCAGTTCGGGGAGGACAGGGATGGTGAGCACTGAAGCTTTCTTT. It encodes CASSSGRTGMVSTEAFF.

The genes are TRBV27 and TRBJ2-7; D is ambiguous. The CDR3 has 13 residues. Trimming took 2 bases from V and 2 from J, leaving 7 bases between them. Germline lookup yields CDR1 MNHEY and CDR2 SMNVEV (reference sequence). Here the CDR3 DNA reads TGTGCCAGCAGTTTAGAACAGACCTACGAGCAGTACTTC. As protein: CASSLEQTYEQYF.

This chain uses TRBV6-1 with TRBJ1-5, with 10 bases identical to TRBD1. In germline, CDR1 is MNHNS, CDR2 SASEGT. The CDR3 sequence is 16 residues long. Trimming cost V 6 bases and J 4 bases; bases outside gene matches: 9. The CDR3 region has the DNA TGTGCCAGCAGGAGTCTCGGGACAGGGGTGAATCAGCCCCAGCATTTT. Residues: CASRSLGTGVNQPQHF.

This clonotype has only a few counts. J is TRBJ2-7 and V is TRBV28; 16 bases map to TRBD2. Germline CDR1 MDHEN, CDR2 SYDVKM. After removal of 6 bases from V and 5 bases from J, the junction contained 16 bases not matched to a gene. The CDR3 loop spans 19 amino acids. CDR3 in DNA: TGTGCCAGCAGCTTTGGTTCGACCGGGACTAGCGGGAGGGGGAACGAGCAGTACTTC. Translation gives CASSFGSTGTSGRGNEQYF.

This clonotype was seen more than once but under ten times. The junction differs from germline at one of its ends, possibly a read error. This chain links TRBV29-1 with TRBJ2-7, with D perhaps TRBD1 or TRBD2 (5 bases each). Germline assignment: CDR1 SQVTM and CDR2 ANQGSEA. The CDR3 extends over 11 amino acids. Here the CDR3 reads CSVLYSGRLNF. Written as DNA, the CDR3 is TGCAGCGTTTTGTACTCGGGACGGCTCAACTTC.